A single T cell receptor (beta chain) is shown here with its context. These data belong to a study of blood T cell repertoires in COVID-19. Study processing details: Amplification with reference gene primers provided the estimates of nucleated cell counts. Sequenced by immunoSEQ multiplex PCR; TCRdb stores in-frame clones only, minus some. V and J calls and clone size are as listed in that table; D and trimming were resolved from the DNA. Of roughly 200,000 clones listed, 60% to 85% were seen once; the top ten hold approximately 9%. This CDR3 contains 14 residues. V was shortened by 2 bases and J by 3 bases, with 13 bases between the two germline ends. Germline assignment: CDR1 GTSNPN and CDR2 SVGIG (reference sequence).

This chain uses TRBV30 with TRBJ1-1; D unresolved. The material sequenced was peripheral blood. The clonotype comes from a woman between 50 and 59 years old with active or convalescent COVID-19. CDR3 in amino acids: CAWSLRGWDTEAFF. DNA for the CDR3: TGTGCCTGGAGTCTCCGGGGTTGGGACACTGAAGCTTTCTTT.